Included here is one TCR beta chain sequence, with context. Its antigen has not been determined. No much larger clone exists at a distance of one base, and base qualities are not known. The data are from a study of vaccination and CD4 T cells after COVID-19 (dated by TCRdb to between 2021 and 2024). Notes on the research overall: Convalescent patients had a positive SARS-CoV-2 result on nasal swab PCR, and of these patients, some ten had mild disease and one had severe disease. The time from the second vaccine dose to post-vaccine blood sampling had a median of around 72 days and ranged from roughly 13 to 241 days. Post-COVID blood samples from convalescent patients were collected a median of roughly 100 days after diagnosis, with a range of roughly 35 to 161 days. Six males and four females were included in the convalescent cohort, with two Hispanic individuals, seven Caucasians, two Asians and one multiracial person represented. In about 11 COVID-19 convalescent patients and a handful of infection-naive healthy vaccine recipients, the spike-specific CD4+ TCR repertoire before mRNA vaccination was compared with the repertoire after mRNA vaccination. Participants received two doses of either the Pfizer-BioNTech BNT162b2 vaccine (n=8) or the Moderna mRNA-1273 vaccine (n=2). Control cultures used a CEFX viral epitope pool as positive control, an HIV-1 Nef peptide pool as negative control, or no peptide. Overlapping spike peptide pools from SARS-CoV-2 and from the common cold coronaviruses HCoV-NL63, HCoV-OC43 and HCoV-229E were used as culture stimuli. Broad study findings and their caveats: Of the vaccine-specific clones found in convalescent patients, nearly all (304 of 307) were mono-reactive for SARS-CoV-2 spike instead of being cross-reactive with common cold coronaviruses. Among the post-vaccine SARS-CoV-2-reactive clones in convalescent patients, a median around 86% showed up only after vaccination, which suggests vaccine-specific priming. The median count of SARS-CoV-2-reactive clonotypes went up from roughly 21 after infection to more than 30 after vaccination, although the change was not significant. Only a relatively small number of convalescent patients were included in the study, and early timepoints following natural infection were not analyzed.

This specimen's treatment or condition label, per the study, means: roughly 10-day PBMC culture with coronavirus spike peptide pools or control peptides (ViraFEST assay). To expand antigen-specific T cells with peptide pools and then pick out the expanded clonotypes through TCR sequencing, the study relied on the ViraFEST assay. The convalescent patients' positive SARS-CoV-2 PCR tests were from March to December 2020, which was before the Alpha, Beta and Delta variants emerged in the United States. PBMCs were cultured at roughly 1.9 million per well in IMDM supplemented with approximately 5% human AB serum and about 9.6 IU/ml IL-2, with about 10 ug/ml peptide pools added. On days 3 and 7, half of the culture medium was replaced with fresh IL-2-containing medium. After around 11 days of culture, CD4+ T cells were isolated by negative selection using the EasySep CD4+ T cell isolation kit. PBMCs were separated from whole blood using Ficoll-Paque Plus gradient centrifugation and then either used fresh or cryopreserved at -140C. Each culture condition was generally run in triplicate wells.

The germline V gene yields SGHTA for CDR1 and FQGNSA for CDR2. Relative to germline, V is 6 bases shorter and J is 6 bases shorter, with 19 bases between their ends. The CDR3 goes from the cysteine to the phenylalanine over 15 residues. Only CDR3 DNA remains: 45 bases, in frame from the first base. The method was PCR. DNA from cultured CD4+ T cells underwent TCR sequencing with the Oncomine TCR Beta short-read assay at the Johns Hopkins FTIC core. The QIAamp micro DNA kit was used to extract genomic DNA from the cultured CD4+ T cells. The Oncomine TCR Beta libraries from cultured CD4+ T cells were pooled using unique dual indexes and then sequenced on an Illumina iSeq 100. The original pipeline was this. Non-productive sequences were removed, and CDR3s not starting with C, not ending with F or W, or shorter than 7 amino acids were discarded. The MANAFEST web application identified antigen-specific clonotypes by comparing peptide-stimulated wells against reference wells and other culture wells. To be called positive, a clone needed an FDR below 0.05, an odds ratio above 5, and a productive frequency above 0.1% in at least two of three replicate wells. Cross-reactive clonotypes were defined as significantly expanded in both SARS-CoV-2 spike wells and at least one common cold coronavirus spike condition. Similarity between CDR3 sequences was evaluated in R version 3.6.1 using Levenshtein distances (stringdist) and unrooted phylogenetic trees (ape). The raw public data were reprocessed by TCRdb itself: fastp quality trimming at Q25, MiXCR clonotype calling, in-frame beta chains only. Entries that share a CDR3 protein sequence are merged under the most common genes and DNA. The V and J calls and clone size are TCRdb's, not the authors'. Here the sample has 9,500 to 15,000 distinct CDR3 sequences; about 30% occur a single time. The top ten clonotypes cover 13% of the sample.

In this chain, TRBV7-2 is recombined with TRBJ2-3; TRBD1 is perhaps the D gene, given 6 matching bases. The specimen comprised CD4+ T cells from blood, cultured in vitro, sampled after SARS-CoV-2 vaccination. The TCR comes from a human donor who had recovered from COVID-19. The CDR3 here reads CASSKDRQGMDTQYF. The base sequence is TGTGCCAGCAGTAAAGACAGGCAGGGGATGGATACGCAGTATTTT.